The 8 T cell receptor beta chains reported below all come from one sample, sequenced in a study of T-cell memory formation after mild COVID-19 (dated by TCRdb to the early 2020s). Libraries were prepared through 5' RACE. Sequenced on an Illumina NovaSeq 6000. The public reads were reanalyzed by TCRdb: fastp trimming at Q25, MiXCR alignment, in-frame beta chains only. Every CDR3 protein is listed once, alongside the most common genes and DNA of its rows. Here the sample has around 390,000 distinct CDR3 sequences; around a sixth occur a single time. The ten largest make up roughly 21% of the sample. Material for sequencing was PBMCs or a T cell subset sorted from them (not recorded which). These receptors all come from a young man who had mild COVID-19 (a few samples of this study predate the infection). The sample titles of this study are shuffled in the database, so cell type and time point are left out; the donor was told from shared clones.

The sample holds a few counts of this clonotype. The genes are TRBV4-1 and TRBJ2-7, with D unresolved. Germline V gene lookup returns CDR1 MGHRA and CDR2 YSYEKL. The CDR3 runs to 16 residues. V shed 1 base and J shed 0 bases, with 13 bases lying between them. The CDR3, as DNA: TGCGCCAGCAGCCAAGGTTTTCGAACCCGCTCCTACGAGCAGTACTTC. It is translated as CASSQGFRTRSYEQYF.

This CDR3 is CASSSSLAGYNEQFF. The DNA of the CDR3 is TGTGCCAGCAGTTCCTCGCTAGCGGGGTACAATGAGCAGTTCTTC. V is TRBV6-2 or TRBV6-3 and J is TRBJ2-1; 9 bases are shared with TRBD2. Germline trimming cut 4 bases from V and 4 bases from J; bases unmatched to any gene: 5. The CDR3 consists of 15 residues. Germline CDR1 is MNHEY and CDR2 is SVGEGT.

This clonotype has just a few counts. The V and J genes are TRBV12-3 or TRBV12-4 and TRBJ2-7; D might be TRBD1 or TRBD2, each matching 5 bases. The CDR3 has 14 residues. V was trimmed by 6 bases and J by 0 bases, leaving 12 bases between them. The DNA for the CDR3 is TGTGCCAGCAGCCCGGGACCCAGCTCCTACGAGCAGTACTTC. Its protein is CASSPGPSSYEQYF.

The chain is built from TRBV5-1 and TRBJ2-4; a possible D gene is TRBD2 (5 bases). Looked up from germline, CDR1 is SGHRS and CDR2 is YFSETQ. The CDR3 is made up of 15 amino acids. Trimming left V 3 bases short and J 8 bases short, with 18 bases between. CDR3 region: CASSSPTDPRDIQYF. CDR3 sequence (DNA): TGCGCCAGCAGCTCCCCGACGGACCCGAGGGACATTCAGTACTTC.

The rearrangement uses TRBV12-3 or TRBV12-4 and TRBJ2-2; TRBD2 might be the D (5 bases). V lost 2 bases and J lost 0, with 13 bases in between. The length of the CDR3 is 17 residues. CDR3 sequence reads: CASSLRRRTPNTGELFF. CDR3 nucleotide sequence: TGTGCCAGCAGTTTACGTCGGAGGACCCCGAACACCGGGGAGCTGTTTTTT.

As for this clonotype: A much larger clone is a single base away; this may be a read error. This sequence joins TRBV6-6 and TRBJ2-7; D is ambiguous. V was cut by 2 bases and J by 2 bases, with 1 base left in between. The length of the CDR3 is 11 residues. Germline assignment: CDR1 MNHNY and CDR2 SVGAGI (reference sequence). CDR3 sequence: CASSYAYEQYF. CDR3 in DNA: TGTGCCAGCAGTTACGCCTACGAGCAGTACTTC.

The chain uses TRBV7-2 and TRBJ2-3; tentative D call: TRBD2 (7 bases). The CDR3 has 15 amino acids. The V gene lost 2 bases and the J gene lost 1 base, with 10 bases spanning the gap. From germline, CDR1 is SGHTA and CDR2 FQGNSA. The CDR3 spells CASSLWGGRTDTQYF. In DNA, the CDR3 is TGTGCCAGCAGCTTATGGGGGGGGCGCACAGATACGCAGTATTTT.

The V call is TRBV7-6, the J call TRBJ2-3, with a tentative D call TRBD1 (7 bases). This CDR3 comprises 17 residues. Trimming took off 5 bases at V and 5 bases at J, with 23 bases between the two ends. From germline, CDR1 is SGHVS and CDR2 FNYEAQ. CDR3 residues: CASSPPRGAGMKDTQYF. CDR3 DNA: TGTGCCAGCAGCCCTCCCAGGGGGGCCGGGATGAAAGATACGCAGTATTTT. Full variable domain (rest looked up from reference TRBV7-6 and TRBJ2-3): GAGVSQSPRYKVTKRGQDVALRCDPISGHVSLYWYRQALGQGPEFLTYFNYEAQQDKSGLPNDRFSAERPEGSISTLTIQRTEQRDSAMYRCASSPPRGAGMKDTQYFGPGTRLTVL.